These 2 T cell receptor beta chains came from one sample sequenced in a study of T-cell memory formation after mild COVID-19. TCRdb used MiXCR to reprocess the 5' RACE reads, holding one entry per CDR3 protein. The sample contains roughly 400,000 distinct CDR3 sequences, about 16% of which appear only once. The sequenced material came from PBMCs or a T cell subset sorted from them (not recorded which). The receptors come from a man between 18 and 29 years old who had mild COVID-19 (a few samples of this study predate the infection). Cell type and time point are not known.

This rearrangement joins TRBV11-3 to TRBJ2-1, with D perhaps TRBD2 (5 bases). Trimming stripped 6 bases from V and 4 bases from J, with 10 bases between. CDR3 length: 13 amino acids. Germline V gene lookup returns CDR1 SGHNT and CDR2 YENEEA. Written as DNA, the CDR3 is TGTGCCAGCAGGAGGAGGCCGTACAATGAGCAGTTCTTC. Amino acids: CASRRRPYNEQFF.

This clonotype was seen at least ten times. The chain uses TRBV4-2 and TRBJ2-1; 13 bases line up with TRBD2. This CDR3 contains 18 residues. V was clipped by 4 bases and J by 4 bases; unmatched bases: 10. Germline CDR1 and CDR2: LGHNA and YNFKEQ. CDR3 nucleotides: TGTGCCAGCAGCCCTGGGACTAGCGGGGAGGCCCTGTACAATGAGCAGTTCTTC. Protein product: CASSPGTSGEALYNEQFF.